This TCR beta chain emerged from a study of cytomegalovirus exposure and HLA in healthy donors. Whole-study results and caveats: A prior analysis recorded that most TCR beta V segments were productive about 87% or about 30% of the time.

Trimming cost V 0 bases and J 4 bases; bases outside gene matches: 9. The CDR3 loop spans 18 amino acids. Germline V gene data show CDR1 as SGHTA and CDR2 as FQGNSA. PCR employed 60 Vbeta and 13 Jbeta primers. Clones were sequenced by immunoSEQ multiplex PCR, and TCRdb holds only the in-frame ones, with some missing. The sample shows more than 150,000 clones, 82% of them seen only once. On this clone itself: Its cognate antigen is unknown.

Sequencing input: PBMCs. This chain uses TRBV7-2 with TRBJ2-3, with 11 bases that match TRBD2. The TCR originated in a man in his forties in good health and CMV-seronegative. CDR3 sequence (DNA): TGTGCCAGCAGCTTAGCGTCAATAGCGGGGGGGGCATCAGATACGCAGTATTTT. It is translated as CASSLASIAGGASDTQYF.